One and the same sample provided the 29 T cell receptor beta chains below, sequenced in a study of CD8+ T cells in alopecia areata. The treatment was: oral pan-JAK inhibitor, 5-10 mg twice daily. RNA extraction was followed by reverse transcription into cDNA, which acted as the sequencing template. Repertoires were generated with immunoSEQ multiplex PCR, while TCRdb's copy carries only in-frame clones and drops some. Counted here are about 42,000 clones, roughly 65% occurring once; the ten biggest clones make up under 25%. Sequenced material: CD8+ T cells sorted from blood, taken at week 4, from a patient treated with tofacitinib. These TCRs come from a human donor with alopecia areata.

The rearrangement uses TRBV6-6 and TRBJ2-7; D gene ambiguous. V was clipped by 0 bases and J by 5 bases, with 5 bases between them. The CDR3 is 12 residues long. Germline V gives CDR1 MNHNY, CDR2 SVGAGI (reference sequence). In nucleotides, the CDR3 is TGTGCCAGCAGTTACTCGAGTAACGAGCAGTACTTC. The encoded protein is CASSYSSNEQYF.

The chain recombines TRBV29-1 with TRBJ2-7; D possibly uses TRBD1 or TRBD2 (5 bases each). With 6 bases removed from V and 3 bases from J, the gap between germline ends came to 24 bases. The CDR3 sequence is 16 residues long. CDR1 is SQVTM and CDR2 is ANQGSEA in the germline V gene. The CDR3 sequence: CSVGVSAESWGYEQYF. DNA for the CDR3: TGCAGCGTGGGGGTCAGCGCCGAATCTTGGGGCTACGAGCAGTACTTC.

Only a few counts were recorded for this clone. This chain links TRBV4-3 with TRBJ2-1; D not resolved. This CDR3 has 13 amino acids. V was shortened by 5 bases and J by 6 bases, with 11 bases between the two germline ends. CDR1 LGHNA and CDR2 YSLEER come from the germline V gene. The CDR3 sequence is CASSSRVANEQFF. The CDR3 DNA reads TGCGCCAGCAGCTCCCGGGTAGCCAATGAGCAGTTCTTC.

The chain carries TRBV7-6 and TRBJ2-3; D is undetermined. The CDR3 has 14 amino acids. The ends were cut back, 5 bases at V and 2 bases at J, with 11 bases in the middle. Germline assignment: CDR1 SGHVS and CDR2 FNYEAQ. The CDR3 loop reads CASSPVAVTDTQYF. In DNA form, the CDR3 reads TGTGCCAGCAGCCCCGTGGCAGTCACAGATACGCAGTATTTT.

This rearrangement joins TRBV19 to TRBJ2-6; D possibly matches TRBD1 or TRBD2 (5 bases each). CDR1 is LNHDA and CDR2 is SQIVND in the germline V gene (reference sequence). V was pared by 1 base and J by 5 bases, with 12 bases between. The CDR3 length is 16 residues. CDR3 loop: CASSIGDGLRANVLTF. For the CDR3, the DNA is TGTGCCAGTAGTATAGGGGACGGACTTCGGGCCAACGTCCTGACTTTC.

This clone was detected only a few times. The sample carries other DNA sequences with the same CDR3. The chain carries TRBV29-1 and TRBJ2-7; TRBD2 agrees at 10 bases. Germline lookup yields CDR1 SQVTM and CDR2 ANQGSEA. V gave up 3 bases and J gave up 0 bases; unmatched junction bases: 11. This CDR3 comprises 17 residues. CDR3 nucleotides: TGCAGCGTTGATCTATCCAGCGGGGGGGATCGCTCCTACGAGCAGTACTTC. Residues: CSVDLSSGGDRSYEQYF.

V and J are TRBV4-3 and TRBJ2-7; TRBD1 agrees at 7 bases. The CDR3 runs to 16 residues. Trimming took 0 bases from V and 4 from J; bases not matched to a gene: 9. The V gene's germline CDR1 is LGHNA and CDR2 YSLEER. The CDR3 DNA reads TGCGCCAGCAGCCAAGATCTGACAGGGAATACTTACGAGCAGTACTTC. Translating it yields CASSQDLTGNTYEQYF.

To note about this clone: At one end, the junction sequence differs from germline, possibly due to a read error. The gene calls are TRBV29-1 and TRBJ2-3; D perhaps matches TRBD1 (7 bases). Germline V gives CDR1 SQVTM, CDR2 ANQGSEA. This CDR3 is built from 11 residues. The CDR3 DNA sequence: TGCAGCGTTGAAGATGGAGGGGGCCACCATTTT. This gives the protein CSVEDGGGHHF.

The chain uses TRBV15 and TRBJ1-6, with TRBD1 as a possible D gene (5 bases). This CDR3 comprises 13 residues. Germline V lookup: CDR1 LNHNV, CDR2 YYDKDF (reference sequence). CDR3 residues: CASTAGWNSPLHF. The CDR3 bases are TGTGCATCCACGGCAGGGTGGAATTCACCCCTCCACTTT.

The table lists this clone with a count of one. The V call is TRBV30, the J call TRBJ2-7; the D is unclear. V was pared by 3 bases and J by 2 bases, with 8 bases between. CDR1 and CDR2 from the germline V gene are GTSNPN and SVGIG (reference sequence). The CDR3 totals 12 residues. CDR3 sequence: CAWRVSTYEQYF. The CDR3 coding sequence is TGTGCCTGGAGAGTGTCTACCTACGAGCAGTACTTC.

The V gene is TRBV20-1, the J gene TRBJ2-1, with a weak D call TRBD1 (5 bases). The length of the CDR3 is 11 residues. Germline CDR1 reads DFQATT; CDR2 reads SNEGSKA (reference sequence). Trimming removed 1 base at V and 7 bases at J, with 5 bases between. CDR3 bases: TGCAGTGCTAGAGCAGGGAATGAGCAGTTCTTC. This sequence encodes CSARAGNEQFF.

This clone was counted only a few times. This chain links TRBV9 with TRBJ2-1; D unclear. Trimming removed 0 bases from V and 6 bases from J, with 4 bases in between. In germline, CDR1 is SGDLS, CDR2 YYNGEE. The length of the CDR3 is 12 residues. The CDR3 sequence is CASSVVSNEQFF. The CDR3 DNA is TGTGCCAGCAGCGTAGTGTCCAATGAGCAGTTCTTC.

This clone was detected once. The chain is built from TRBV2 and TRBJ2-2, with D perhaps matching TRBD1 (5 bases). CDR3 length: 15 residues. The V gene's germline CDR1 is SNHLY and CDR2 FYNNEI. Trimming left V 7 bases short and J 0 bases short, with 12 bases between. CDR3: CASTPGRTNTGELFF. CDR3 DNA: TGTGCCAGCACCCCAGGGCGTACGAACACCGGGGAGCTGTTTTTT.

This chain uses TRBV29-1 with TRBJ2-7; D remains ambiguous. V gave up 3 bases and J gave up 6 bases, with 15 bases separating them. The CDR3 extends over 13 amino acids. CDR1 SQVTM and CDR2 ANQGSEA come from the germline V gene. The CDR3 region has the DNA TGCAGCGTTGAGAGCGAAGGAGATCTCGAGCAGTACTTC. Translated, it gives CSVESEGDLEQYF.

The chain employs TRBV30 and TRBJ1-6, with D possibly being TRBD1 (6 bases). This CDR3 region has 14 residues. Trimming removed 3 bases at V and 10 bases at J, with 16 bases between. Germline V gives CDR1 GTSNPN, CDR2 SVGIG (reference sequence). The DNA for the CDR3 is TGTGCCTGGAGGCAAGCCGCCGGGACATCACCCCTCCACTTT. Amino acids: CAWRQAAGTSPLHF.

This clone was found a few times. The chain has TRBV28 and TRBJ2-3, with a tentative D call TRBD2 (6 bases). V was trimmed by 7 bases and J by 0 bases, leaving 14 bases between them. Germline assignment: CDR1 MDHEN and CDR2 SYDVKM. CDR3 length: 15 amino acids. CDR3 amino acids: CASIFGGTSTDTQYF. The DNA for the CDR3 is TGTGCCAGCATTTTCGGCGGGACTAGCACAGATACGCAGTATTTT.

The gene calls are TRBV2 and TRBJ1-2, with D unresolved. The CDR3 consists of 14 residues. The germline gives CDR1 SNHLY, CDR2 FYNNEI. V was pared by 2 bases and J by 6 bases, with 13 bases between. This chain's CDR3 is CASSERPEIDGYTF. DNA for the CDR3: TGTGCCAGCAGTGAACGCCCCGAGATAGATGGCTACACCTTC.

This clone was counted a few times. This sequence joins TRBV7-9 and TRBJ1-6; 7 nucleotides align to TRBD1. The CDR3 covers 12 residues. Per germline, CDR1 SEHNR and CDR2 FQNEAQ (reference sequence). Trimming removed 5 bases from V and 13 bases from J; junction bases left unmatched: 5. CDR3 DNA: TGTGCCAGCAGCGCCACAGGGGCTCCCCTCCACTTT. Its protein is CASSATGAPLHF.

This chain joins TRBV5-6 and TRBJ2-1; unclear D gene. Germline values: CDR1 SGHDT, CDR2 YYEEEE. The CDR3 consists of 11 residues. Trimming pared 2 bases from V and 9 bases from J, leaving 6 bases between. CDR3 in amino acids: CASSFSAEQFF. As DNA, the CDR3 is TGTGCCAGCAGCTTCTCCGCTGAGCAGTTCTTC.

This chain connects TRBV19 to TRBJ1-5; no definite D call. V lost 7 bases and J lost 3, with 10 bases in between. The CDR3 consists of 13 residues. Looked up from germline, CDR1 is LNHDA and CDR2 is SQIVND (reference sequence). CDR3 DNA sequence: TGTGCCAGTATCGGTCAGCTCAATCAGCCCCAGCATTTT. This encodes CASIGQLNQPQHF.

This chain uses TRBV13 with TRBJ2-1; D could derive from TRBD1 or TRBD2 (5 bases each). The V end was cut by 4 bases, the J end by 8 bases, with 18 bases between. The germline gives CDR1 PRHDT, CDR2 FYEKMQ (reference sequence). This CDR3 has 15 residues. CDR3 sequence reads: CASSWTPEARDEQFF. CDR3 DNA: TGTGCCAGCAGCTGGACACCGGAGGCTAGGGATGAGCAGTTCTTC.

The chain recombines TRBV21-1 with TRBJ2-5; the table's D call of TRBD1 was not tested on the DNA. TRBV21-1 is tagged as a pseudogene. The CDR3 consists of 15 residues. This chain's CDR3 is CASSKGQGDCETQYF. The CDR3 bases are TGTGCCAGCAGCAAAGGACAGGGGGATTGTGAGACCCAGTACTTC.

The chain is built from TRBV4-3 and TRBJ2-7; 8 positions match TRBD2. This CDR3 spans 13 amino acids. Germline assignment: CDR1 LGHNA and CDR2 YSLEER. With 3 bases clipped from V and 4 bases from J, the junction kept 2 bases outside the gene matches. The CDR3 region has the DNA TGCGCCAGCAGCCAGACGGGGGGGTACGAGCAGTACTTC. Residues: CASSQTGGYEQYF.

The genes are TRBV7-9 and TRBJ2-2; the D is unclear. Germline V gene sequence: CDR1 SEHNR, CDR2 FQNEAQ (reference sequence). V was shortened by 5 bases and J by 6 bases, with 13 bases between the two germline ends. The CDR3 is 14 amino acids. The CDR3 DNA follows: TGTGCCAGCAGCACCCCCCCGGTTGCCGGGGAGCTGTTTTTT. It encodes CASSTPPVAGELFF.

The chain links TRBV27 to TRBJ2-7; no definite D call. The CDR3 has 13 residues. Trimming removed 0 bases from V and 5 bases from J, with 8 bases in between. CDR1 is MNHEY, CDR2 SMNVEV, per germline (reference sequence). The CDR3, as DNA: TGTGCCAGCAGTTTATCGCCAGCAGACGAGCAGTACTTC. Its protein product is CASSLSPADEQYF.

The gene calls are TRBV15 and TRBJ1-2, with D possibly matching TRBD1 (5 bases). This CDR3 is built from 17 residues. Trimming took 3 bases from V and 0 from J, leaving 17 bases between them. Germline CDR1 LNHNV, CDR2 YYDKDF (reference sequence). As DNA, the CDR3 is TGTGCCACCAGCAGGGAAATAGGACATCATCCTAACTATGGCTACACCTTC. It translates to CATSREIGHHPNYGYTF.

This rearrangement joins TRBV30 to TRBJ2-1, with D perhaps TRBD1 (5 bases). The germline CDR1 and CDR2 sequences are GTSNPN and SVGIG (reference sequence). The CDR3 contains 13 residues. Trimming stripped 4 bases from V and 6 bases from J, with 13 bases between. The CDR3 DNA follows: TGTGCCTGGACCGCCGGACACCTCAATGAGCAGTTCTTC. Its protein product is CAWTAGHLNEQFF.

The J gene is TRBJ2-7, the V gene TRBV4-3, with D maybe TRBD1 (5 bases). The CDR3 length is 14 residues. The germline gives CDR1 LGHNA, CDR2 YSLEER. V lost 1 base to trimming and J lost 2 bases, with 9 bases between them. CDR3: CASSQVKGAYEQYF. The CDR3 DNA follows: TGCGCCAGCAGCCAAGTAAAAGGGGCCTACGAGCAGTACTTC.

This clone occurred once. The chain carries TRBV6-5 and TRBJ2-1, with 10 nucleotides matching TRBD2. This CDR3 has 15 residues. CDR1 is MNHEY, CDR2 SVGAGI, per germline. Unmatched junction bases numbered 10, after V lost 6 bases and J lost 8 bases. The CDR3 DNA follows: TGTGCCAGCAGCTCGGGACTAGCGAACATTGATGAGCAGTTCTTC. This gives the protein CASSSGLANIDEQFF.